The 3 T cell receptor beta chains presented below share a single source sample, sequenced in a study of T cell responses to AZD1222 COVID-19 vaccine. Measured with immunoSEQ multiplex PCR; TCRdb has only the in-frame clones, and not every one. The repertoire holds tens of thousands of clones, with approximately 90% as singletons. Sequences were derived from peripheral blood, sampled on day 0 of AZD1222 vaccination. Source of these receptors: an adult in good health.

This rearrangement joins TRBV28 to TRBJ2-7; D is undetermined. The germline V gene encodes CDR1 MDHEN and CDR2 SYDVKM. The CDR3 spans 13 residues. The V and J ends lost 5 bases and 1 base respectively, with 9 bases between them. In DNA form, the CDR3 reads TGTGCCAGCAGTCCTTCCCGGTCCTACGAGCAGTACTTC. This gives the protein CASSPSRSYEQYF. Filled out from reference TRBV28 and TRBJ2-7, the complete variable domain reads DVKVTQSSRYLVKRTGEKVFLECVQDMDHENMFWYRQDPGLGLRLIYFSYDVKMKEKGDIPEGYSVSREKKERFSLILESASTNQTSMYLCASSPSRSYEQYFGPGTRLTVT.

This sequence joins TRBV19 and TRBJ2-1; the match to TRBD2 covers 12 bases. The CDR3 extends over 16 amino acids. CDR1 and CDR2 (germline): LNHDA, SQIVND (reference sequence). V lost 2 bases to trimming and J lost 6 bases; unmatched junction nucleotides: 5. This chain's CDR3 is CASSILAGGRTNEQFF. The CDR3 DNA reads as TGTGCCAGTAGTATACTAGCGGGAGGGCGAACCAATGAGCAGTTCTTC.

The J gene is TRBJ1-2, the V gene TRBV19, with D perhaps matching TRBD1 (5 bases). CDR3 length: 12 residues. The germline gives CDR1 LNHDA, CDR2 SQIVND (reference sequence). The V end was cut by 7 bases, the J end by 4 bases, with 10 bases between. As DNA, the CDR3 is TGTGCCAGTAAGACAGACCTCTATGGCTACACCTTC. This translates into CASKTDLYGYTF.